This T cell receptor beta chain is drawn from a study of T-cell memory formation after mild COVID-19. V lost 5 bases and J 1 base, leaving 7 bases between the germline ends. This CDR3 comprises 13 residues. The germline CDR1 and CDR2 sequences are SGHVS and FNYEAQ. TCRdb reanalysed the 5' RACE reads using MiXCR and keeps one entry per CDR3 protein. The data contain some 150,000 distinct CDR3 sequences, around 21% of them singletons. This clonotype was counted between two and nine times. This sequence originates from an adult woman who had mild COVID-19 (a few samples of this study predate the infection). Cell type and time point are not known. The chain joins TRBV7-6 to TRBJ2-3; D unresolved. Sample: PBMCs or a T cell subset sorted from them (not recorded which). The CDR3 loop is CASSNPGTDTQYF. Here the CDR3 DNA reads TGTGCCAGCAGCAACCCGGGCACAGATACGCAGTATTTT.